These 17 T cell receptor beta chains were all obtained from the same sample, sequenced in a study of blood T cell repertoires in COVID-19. The data were produced by immunoSEQ multiplex PCR, yet TCRdb's version contains in-frame clones alone and is incomplete. The sample gives 350,000 or so clones, more than 70% of which show up once; just under 3% is in the top ten. Sequencing input: peripheral blood. The receptors shown here come from a man younger than 45 with active or convalescent COVID-19.

The chain uses TRBV28 and TRBJ1-3; no definite D call. The CDR3 runs to 12 residues. Germline values: CDR1 MDHEN, CDR2 SYDVKM. The V and J ends lost 1 base and 6 bases respectively, with 4 bases between them. The CDR3 sequence is CASSLFKNTIYF. CDR3 nucleotides: TGTGCCAGCAGTTTATTCAAAAACACCATATATTTT.

The rearrangement links TRBV21-1 to TRBJ2-1; TRBD1, the D gene given by the table, was not confirmed from the DNA. TRBV21-1 is flagged as a pseudogene. CDR3 length: 12 residues. This CDR3 reads CASSRGTVGKFF. CDR3 DNA sequence: TGTGCCAGCAGCAGGGGGACAGTTGGTAAGTTCTTC.

V gene TRBV5-1 combines with J gene TRBJ1-1, with TRBD1 as a possible D gene (5 bases). The CDR3 is 15 residues long. CDR1 is SGHRS, CDR2 YFSETQ, per germline. Deletions cut 1 base from V and 3 bases from J, with 13 bases between. This CDR3 reads CASSLSTPGDTEAFF. The CDR3 DNA reads as TGCGCCAGCAGCTTGAGCACTCCGGGGGACACTGAAGCTTTCTTT.

The V call is TRBV2, the J call TRBJ2-1; the D gene is possibly TRBD1 (5 bases). V was clipped by 4 bases and J by 7 bases, with 23 bases between them. The CDR3 length is 17 residues. Germline V CDR1 and CDR2: SNHLY, FYNNEI. The CDR3 region is CASSGWTHWGLSNEQFF. The CDR3, as DNA: TGTGCCAGCAGTGGCTGGACCCACTGGGGCCTTTCGAATGAGCAGTTCTTC.

As DNA, the CDR3 is TGTGCCAGCAGCTTGCAGGGGGATTCACCCCTCCACTTT. Its protein product is CASSLQGDSPLHF. The V call is TRBV5-4, the J call TRBJ1-6, with 7 bases fitting TRBD1. The CDR3 runs to 13 residues. Per the germline V gene, CDR1 is SGHNT and CDR2 is YYREEE (reference sequence). Losses at the gene ends were 1 base for V and 8 bases for J; bases not matched to a gene: 0.

The V call is TRBV24-1, the J call TRBJ2-5; D might be TRBD1 (5 bases). V was pared by 4 bases and J by 9 bases, with 20 bases between. Per germline, CDR1 KGHDR and CDR2 SFDVKD. The CDR3 runs to 15 residues. CDR3 in DNA: TGTGCCACCAGTGACCACAGACAGCCGAGTAAAGCCCAGTACTTC. It encodes CATSDHRQPSKAQYF.

The table lists this clone with a few counts. The chain links TRBV7-2 to TRBJ2-3; a weak D match, TRBD2 (5 bases). The CDR3 loop spans 17 amino acids. Trimming left V 2 bases short and J 1 base short, with 16 bases between. Per germline, CDR1 SGHTA and CDR2 FQGNSA. The DNA for the CDR3 is TGTGCCAGCAGCTTAAGTCAGTCCACTAGAGGCACAGATACGCAGTATTTT. Protein product: CASSLSQSTRGTDTQYF.

This chain joins TRBV5-6 and TRBJ1-6; TRBD1 matches 10 bases. The CDR3 covers 15 residues. The J segment lost 9 bases and the V segment lost 2 bases, leaving 5 bases of the junction unmatched. Germline V gene lookup returns CDR1 SGHDT and CDR2 YYEEEE. CDR3 residues: CASSFRDRGSSPLHF. The CDR3, as DNA: TGTGCCAGCAGCTTTAGGGACAGGGGCAGTTCACCCCTCCACTTT.

V gene TRBV3-1 (or the pseudogene TRBV3-2) combines with J gene TRBJ2-7; TRBD2 might be the D (5 bases). Per germline, CDR1 LGHDT and CDR2 YNNKEL (reference sequence). Deletions cut 4 bases from V and 1 base from J, with 11 bases between. The CDR3 runs to 14 residues. Here the CDR3 reads CASSPQPGSYEQYF. In DNA, the CDR3 is TGTGCCAGCAGCCCCCAACCGGGATCCTACGAGCAGTACTTC.

The chain joins TRBV27 to TRBJ1-5, with D tentatively TRBD1 (5 bases). V was trimmed by 5 bases and J by 7 bases, leaving 18 bases between them. This CDR3 contains 15 residues. Germline V lookup: CDR1 MNHEY, CDR2 SMNVEV (reference sequence). This chain's CDR3 is CASSPIRLGGQPQHF. CDR3 nucleotides: TGTGCCAGCAGTCCGATCCGCCTCGGGGGACAGCCCCAGCATTTT.

This chain uses TRBV4-3 with TRBJ2-1, with a weak D call TRBD2 (5 bases). There are 14 residues in the CDR3. Germline V gene lookup returns CDR1 LGHNA and CDR2 YSLEER. Trimming took off 1 base at V and 8 bases at J, with 12 bases between the two ends. CDR3 coding DNA: TGCGCCAGCAGCCAAGTCCTCAGCGGAGATGAGCAGTTCTTC. It specifies CASSQVLSGDEQFF.

The V and J genes are TRBV24-1 and TRBJ2-1; weak D call: TRBD2 (6 bases). V was trimmed by 6 bases and J by 6 bases, leaving 14 bases between them. Looked up from germline, CDR1 is KGHDR and CDR2 is SFDVKD. There are 14 residues in the CDR3. The DNA of the CDR3 is TGTGCCACCAGTCGCGGGACCTACGGCAATGAGCAGTTCTTC. Translated, it gives CATSRGTYGNEQFF.

The gene calls are TRBV2 and TRBJ1-5; D is possibly TRBD1 (5 bases). V was pared by 1 base and J by 6 bases, with 7 bases between. This CDR3 contains 13 residues. Germline CDR1 and CDR2: SNHLY and FYNNEI. This CDR3 is CASSEGGGQPQHF. The CDR3 DNA sequence: TGTGCCAGCAGTGAAGGGGGGGGTCAGCCCCAGCATTTT.

This chain uses TRBV19 with TRBJ1-1; TRBD1 is a possible D gene (5 bases). Germline-derived CDR1 and CDR2 are LNHDA and SQIVND (reference sequence). This CDR3 is 14 amino acids long. V shed 3 bases and J shed 4 bases, with 12 bases lying between them. CDR3 sequence reads: CASSIQGIGTEAFF. CDR3 nucleotides: TGTGCCAGTAGTATCCAGGGTATAGGCACTGAAGCTTTCTTT.

This clone showed up just a few times. The chain carries TRBV30 and TRBJ1-2, with D possibly being TRBD1 (5 bases). V was trimmed by 5 bases and J by 8 bases, leaving 9 bases between them. CDR3 length: 10 residues. The V gene's germline CDR1 is GTSNPN and CDR2 SVGIG (reference sequence). CDR3 protein: CAWQGGGYTF. The CDR3 DNA follows: TGTGCCTGGCAGGGTGGCGGCTACACCTTC.

In this sample, this clone turned up once. The chain employs TRBV7-3 and TRBJ2-1; 8 bases match TRBD2. After removal of 8 bases from V and 3 bases from J, the junction contained 3 bases not matched to a gene. Germline values: CDR1 SGHTA, CDR2 FQGTGA. This CDR3 has 13 amino acids. The chain's CDR3 is CASSLADYNEQFF. For the CDR3, the DNA is TGTGCCAGCTCACTAGCGGACTACAATGAGCAGTTCTTC. Drawing the rest from reference TRBV7-3 and TRBJ2-1, the complete variable domain is GAGVSQTPSNKVTEKGKYVELRCDPISGHTALYWYRQSLGQGPEFLIYFQGTGAADDSGLPNDRFFAVRPEGSVSTLKIQRTERGDSAVYLCASSLADYNEQFFGPGTRLTVL.

The rearrangement uses TRBV19 and TRBJ1-6, with TRBD1 identical over 7 bases. The length of the CDR3 is 13 residues. In germline, CDR1 is LNHDA, CDR2 SQIVND (reference sequence). Germline trimming cut 5 bases from V and 10 bases from J; bases unmatched to any gene: 5. The CDR3 DNA is TGTGCCAGTAGTGCCGACAGGGAATCACCCCTCCACTTT. As protein: CASSADRESPLHF.